The text below deals with one TCR beta chain. Sequenced by immunoSEQ multiplex PCR; TCRdb stores in-frame clones only, minus some. This sample has 150,000 or so clones, with under 95% found just once. This specimen belongs to a study of control samples from healthy donors and cancer patients. Germline V gene sequence: CDR1 SGHTA, CDR2 FQGNSA. J gave up 2 bases and V 1 base, and 2 bases lay outside the gene matches. The CDR3 contains 16 residues. The TCR comes from a man between 18 and 29 years old in good health. The V and J genes are TRBV7-2 and TRBJ1-6; 7 nucleotides agree with TRBD1. What was sequenced was blood. CDR3 in amino acids: CASSLGGQTYNSPLHF. The CDR3 region has the DNA TGTGCCAGCAGCTTAGGGGGACAGACCTATAATTCACCCCTCCACTTT.